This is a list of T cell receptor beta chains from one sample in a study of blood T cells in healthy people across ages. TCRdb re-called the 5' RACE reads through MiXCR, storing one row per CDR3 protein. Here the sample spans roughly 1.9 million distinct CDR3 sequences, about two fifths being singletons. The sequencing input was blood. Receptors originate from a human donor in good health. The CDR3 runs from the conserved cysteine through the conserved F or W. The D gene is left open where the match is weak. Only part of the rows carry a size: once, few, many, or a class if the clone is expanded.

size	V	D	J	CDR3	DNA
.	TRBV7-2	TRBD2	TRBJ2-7	CASSLLAGGSSYEQYF	TGTGCCAGCAGCTTACTAGCGGGGGGCTCCTCCTACGAGCAGTACTTC
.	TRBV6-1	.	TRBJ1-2	CASSESDGGYGYTF	TGTGCCAGCAGTGAATCGGACGGGGGCTATGGCTACACCTTC
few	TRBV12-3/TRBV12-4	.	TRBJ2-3	CASSFKGLDTQYF	TGTGCCAGCAGTTTTAAGGGGTTGGATACGCAGTATTTT
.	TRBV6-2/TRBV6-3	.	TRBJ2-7	CASRNGQRSYEQYF	TGTGCCAGCAGGAACGGACAGAGAAGCTACGAGCAGTACTTC
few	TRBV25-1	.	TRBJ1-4	CASSDREVYGEKLFF	TGTGCCAGCAGTGACAGGGAGGTTTATGGTGAAAAACTGTTTTTT
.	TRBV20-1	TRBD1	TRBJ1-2	CSATRRLTGPAGYTF	TGCAGTGCTACCCGAAGACTGACAGGGCCGGCGGGCTACACCTTC
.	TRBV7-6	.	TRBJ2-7	CASGAGSHTYEQYF	TGTGCCAGCGGCGCCGGGTCACATACCTACGAGCAGTACTTC
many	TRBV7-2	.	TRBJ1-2	CASSLGDGYTF	TGTGCCAGCAGCTTGGGGGATGGCTACACCTTC
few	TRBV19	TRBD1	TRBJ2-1	CASRNRGNNEQFF	TGTGCCAGCCGGAACAGGGGAAACAATGAGCAGTTCTTC
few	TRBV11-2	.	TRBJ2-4	CASSFQGTKNIQYF	TGTGCCAGCAGTTTTCAGGGCACCAAAAACATTCAGTACTTC
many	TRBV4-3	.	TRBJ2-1	CASSQGFEQFF	TGCGCCAGCAGCCAAGGTTTTGAGCAGTTCTTC
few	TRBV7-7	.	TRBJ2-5	CASSVEGGTQYF	TGTGCCAGCAGCGTAGAGGGTGGGACCCAGTACTTC
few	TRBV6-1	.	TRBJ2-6	CATWKRGSGANVLTF	TGTGCCACTTGGAAGAGGGGTTCTGGGGCCAACGTCCTGACTTTC
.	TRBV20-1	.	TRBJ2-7	CSARDLRSTAYEQYF	TGCAGTGCTAGAGACTTGCGGTCTACGGCCTACGAGCAGTACTTC
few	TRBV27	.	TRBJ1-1	CASSGQTMNTEAFF	TGTGCCAGCAGCGGACAGACGATGAACACTGAAGCTTTCTTT
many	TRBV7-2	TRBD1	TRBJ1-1	CASSFQTTGGSEAFF	TGTGCCAGCAGCTTCCAAACTACAGGGGGGTCTGAAGCTTTCTTT
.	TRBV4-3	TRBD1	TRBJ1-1	CASGPGGPEAFF	TGCGCCAGCGGCCCAGGGGGACCTGAAGCTTTCTTT
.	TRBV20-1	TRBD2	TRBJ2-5	CSARSSGGVKQYF	TGCAGTGCTAGGTCTAGCGGGGGAGTGAAGCAGTACTTC
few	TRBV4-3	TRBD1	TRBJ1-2	CASSPGQGPPISYTF	TGCGCCAGCAGCCCGGGACAGGGACCTCCGATCAGCTACACCTTC
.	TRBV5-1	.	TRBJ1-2	CASSAVDVLEGYTF	TGCGCCAGCAGCGCAGTTGACGTGTTGGAAGGCTACACCTTC
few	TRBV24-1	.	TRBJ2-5	CATSEGGRGETQYF	TGTGCCACCAGTGAGGGGGGGCGAGGGGAGACCCAGTACTTC
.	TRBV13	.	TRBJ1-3	CASSIRMGNTIYF	TGTGCCAGCTCAATCCGGATGGGAAACACCATATATTTT
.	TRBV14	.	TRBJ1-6	CASSQLGAIGDSPLHF	TGTGCCAGCAGCCAACTGGGCGCGATCGGGGATTCACCCCTCCACTTT
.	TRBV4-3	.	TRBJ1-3	CASSQDQSAGNTIYF	TGCGCCAGCAGCCAAGACCAGTCCGCTGGAAACACCATATATTTT
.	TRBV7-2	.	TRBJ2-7	CASSSLRGPSYEQYF	TGTGCCAGCAGCTCTCTGAGGGGTCCTAGCTACGAGCAGTACTTC
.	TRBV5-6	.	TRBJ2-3	CASSGLLGDTQYF	TGTGCCAGCAGCGGGCTACTAGGAGATACGCAGTATTTT
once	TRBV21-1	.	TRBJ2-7	CASSKRPGDTYEQYF	TGTGCCAGCAGCAAACGTCCAGGTGACACCTACGAGCAGTACTTC
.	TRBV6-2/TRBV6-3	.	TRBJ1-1	CASSYPTVNTEAFF	TGTGCCAGCAGTTACCCTACGGTGAACACTGAAGCTTTCTTT
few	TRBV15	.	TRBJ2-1	CATSRSPLGSEQFF	TGTGCCACCAGCAGAAGCCCCCTGGGTAGCGAGCAGTTCTTC
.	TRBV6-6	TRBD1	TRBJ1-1	CASSSGRGSTEAFF	TGTGCCAGCAGTTCGGGCAGGGGGTCCACTGAAGCTTTCTTT
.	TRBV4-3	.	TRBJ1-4	CASSQDRGYNEKLFF	TGCGCCAGCAGCCAAGACCGGGGGTATAATGAAAAACTGTTTTTT
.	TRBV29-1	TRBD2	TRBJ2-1	CSVGGTSVHYNEQFF	TGCAGCGTTGGCGGGACTAGCGTACACTACAATGAGCAGTTCTTC
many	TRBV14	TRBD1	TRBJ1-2	CASSQEGTGPNYGYTF	TGTGCCAGCAGCCAAGAAGGGACAGGGCCCAACTATGGCTACACCTTC
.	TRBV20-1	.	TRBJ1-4	CSARDSATNEKLFF	TGCAGTGCTAGGGACAGTGCAACTAATGAAAAACTGTTTTTT
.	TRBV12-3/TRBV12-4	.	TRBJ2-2	CASRWGGARTGELFF	TGTGCCAGCAGGTGGGGGGGGGCTCGGACCGGGGAGCTGTTTTTT
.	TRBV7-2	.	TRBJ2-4	CASSLVVGSNEQYF	TGTGCCAGCAGCTTAGTAGTCGGCTCTAATGAGCAGTACTTC
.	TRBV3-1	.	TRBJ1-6	CASSQDVRSNSPLHF	TGTGCCAGCAGCCAAGATGTAAGGAGTAATTCACCCCTCCACTTT
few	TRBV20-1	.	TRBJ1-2	CSARDHEQLSGYTF	TGCAGTGCTAGAGATCATGAACAGCTCAGTGGCTACACCTTC
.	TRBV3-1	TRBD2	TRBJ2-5	CASSPTLGTSGGLQETQYF	TGTGCCAGCAGCCCTACCCTCGGGACTAGCGGGGGGCTCCAAGAGACCCAGTACTTC
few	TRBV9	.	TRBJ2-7	CASSVEDSYYEQYF	TGTGCCAGCAGCGTAGAGGACAGTTACTACGAGCAGTACTTC
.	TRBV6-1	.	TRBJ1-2	CASRARGDDRFGGYTF	TGTGCCAGCAGGGCACGGGGCGACGACAGGTTTGGCGGCTACACCTTC
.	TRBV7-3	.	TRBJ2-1	CASSLGGWEDEQFF	TGTGCCAGCAGCTTAGGCGGCTGGGAGGATGAGCAGTTCTTC
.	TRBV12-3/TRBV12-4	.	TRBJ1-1	CASNPYGAGTEAFF	TGTGCCAGCAACCCTTATGGGGCCGGCACTGAAGCTTTCTTT
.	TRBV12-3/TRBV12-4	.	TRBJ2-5	CASSWASNLETQYF	TGTGCCAGCAGTTGGGCTAGTAATTTAGAGACCCAGTACTTC
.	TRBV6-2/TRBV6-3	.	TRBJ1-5	CASSYGLDGQPQHF	TGTGCCAGCAGTTATGGTCTAGACGGCCAGCCCCAGCATTTT
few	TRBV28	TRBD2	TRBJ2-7	CASSSGGAGLYEQYF	TGTGCCAGCAGTTCCGGGGGAGCGGGGCTTTACGAGCAGTACTTC
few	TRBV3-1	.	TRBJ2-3	CASSQVLVGDSGGTDTQYF	TGTGCCAGCAGCCAAGTCCTAGTGGGGGACTCCGGGGGCACAGATACGCAGTATTTT
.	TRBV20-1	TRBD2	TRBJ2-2	CSARDLTSGVTGELFF	TGCAGTGCTAGAGATTTAACTAGCGGGGTCACCGGGGAGCTGTTTTTT
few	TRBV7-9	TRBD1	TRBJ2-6	CASTLPEGAAKFGTNVLTF	TGTGCCAGCACCCTCCCCGAGGGGGCGGCTAAGTTCGGGACCAACGTCCTGACTTTC
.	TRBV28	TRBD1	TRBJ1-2	CASRMTGDYGYTF	TGTGCCAGCAGGATGACAGGGGACTATGGCTACACCTTC
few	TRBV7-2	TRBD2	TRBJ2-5	CASSLVGGGAWETQYF	TGTGCCAGCAGCTTAGTAGGCGGGGGGGCCTGGGAGACCCAGTACTTC
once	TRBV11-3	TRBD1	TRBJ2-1	CASSRLPGQGLNEQFF	TGTGCCAGCAGCCGACTCCCGGGACAGGGGCTGAATGAGCAGTTCTTC
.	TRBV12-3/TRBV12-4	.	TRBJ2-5	CASSQTRPEETQYF	TGTGCCAGCTCTCAAACTAGACCTGAAGAGACCCAGTACTTC
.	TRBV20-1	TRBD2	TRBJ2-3	CSVSSGPRTDTQYF	TGCAGTGTTTCTAGCGGACCCCGCACAGATACGCAGTATTTT